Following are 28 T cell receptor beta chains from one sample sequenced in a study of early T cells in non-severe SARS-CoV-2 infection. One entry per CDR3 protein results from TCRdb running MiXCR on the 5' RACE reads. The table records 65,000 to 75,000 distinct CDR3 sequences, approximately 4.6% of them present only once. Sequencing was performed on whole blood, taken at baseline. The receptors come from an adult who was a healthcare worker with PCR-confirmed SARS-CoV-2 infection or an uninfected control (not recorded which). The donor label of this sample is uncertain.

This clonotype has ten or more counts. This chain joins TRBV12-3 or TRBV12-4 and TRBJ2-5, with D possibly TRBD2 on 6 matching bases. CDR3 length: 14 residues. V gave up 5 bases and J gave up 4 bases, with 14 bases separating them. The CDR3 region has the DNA TGTGCCAGCAGTCTTGACGGGGGTGGAGAGACCCAGTACTTC. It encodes CASSLDGGGETQYF.

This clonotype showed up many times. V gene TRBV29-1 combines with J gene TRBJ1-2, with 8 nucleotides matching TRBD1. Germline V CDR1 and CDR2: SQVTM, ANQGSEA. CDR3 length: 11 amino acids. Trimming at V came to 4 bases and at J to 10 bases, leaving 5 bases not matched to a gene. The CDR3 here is CSVADRDVYTF. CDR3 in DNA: TGCAGCGTTGCGGACAGGGACGTCTACACCTTC.

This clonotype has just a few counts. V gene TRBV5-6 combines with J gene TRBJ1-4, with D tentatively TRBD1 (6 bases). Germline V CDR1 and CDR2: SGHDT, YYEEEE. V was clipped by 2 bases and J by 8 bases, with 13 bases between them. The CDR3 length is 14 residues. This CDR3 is CASSFRTATEKLFF. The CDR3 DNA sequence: TGTGCCAGCAGCTTTAGGACAGCAACGGAAAAACTGTTTTTT.

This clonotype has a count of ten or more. CDR3 in amino acids: CASSESGASGSHEQFF. CDR3 DNA sequence: TGTGCCAGCAGTGAGTCCGGGGCTAGCGGGTCCCATGAGCAGTTCTTC. The V gene is TRBV6-4, the J gene TRBJ2-1, with 8 positions matching TRBD2. CDR3 size: 16 residues. Germline V gives CDR1 MRHNA, CDR2 SNTAGT. The J segment lost 8 bases and the V segment lost 3 bases, leaving 12 bases of the junction unmatched.

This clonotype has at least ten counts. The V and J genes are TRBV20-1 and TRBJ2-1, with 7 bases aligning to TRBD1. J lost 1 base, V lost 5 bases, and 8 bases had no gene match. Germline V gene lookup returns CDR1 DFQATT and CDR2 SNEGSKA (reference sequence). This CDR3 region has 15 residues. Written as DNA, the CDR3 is TGCAGTGCTCGCAGACAGGGCCCGTCCTACAATGAGCAGTTCTTC. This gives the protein CSARRQGPSYNEQFF.

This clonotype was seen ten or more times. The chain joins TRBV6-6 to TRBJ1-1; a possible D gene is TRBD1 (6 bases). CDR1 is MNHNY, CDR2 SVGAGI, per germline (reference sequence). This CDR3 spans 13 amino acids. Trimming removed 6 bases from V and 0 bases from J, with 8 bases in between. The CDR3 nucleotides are TGTGCCAGCAGCTGGACAGTGAACACTGAAGCTTTCTTT. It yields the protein CASSWTVNTEAFF.

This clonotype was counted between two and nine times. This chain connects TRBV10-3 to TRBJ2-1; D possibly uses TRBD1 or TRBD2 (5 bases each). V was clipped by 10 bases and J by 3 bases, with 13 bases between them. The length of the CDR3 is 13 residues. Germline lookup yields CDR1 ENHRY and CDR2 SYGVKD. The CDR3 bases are TGTGCCACCGGTATTGGGGGCTACAATGAGCAGTTCTTC. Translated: CATGIGGYNEQFF.

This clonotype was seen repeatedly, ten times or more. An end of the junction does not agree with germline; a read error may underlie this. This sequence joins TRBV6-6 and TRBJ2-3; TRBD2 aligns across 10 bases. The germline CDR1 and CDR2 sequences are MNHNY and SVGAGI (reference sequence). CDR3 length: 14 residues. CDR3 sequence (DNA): TGTGCCAGCAGACACGGGACTAGCGTGCTGGTAGTCCATTTT. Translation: CASRHGTSVLVVHF.

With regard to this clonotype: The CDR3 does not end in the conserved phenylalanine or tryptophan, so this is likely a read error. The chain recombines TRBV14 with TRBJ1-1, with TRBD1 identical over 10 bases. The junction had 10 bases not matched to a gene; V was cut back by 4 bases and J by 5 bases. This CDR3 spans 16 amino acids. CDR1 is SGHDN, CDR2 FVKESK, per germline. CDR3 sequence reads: CASSPLTGGERTEAFS. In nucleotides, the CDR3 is TGTGCCAGCAGCCCCCTGACAGGGGGCGAAAGAACTGAAGCTTTCTCT.

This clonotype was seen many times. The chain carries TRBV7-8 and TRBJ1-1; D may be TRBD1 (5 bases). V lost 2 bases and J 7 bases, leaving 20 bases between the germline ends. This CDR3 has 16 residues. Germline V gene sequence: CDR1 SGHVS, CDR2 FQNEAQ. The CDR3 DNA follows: TGTGCCAGCAGCTTAAAAGGACAACTGGGAAGGAGTGAAGCTTTCTTT. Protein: CASSLKGQLGRSEAFF.

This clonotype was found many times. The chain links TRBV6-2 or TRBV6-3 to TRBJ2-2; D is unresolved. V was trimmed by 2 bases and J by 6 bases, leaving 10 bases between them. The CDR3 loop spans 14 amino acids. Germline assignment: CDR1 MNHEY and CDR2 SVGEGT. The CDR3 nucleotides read TGTGCCAGCAGTTACACCAATACTGCCGGGGAGCTGTTTTTT. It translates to CASSYTNTAGELFF.

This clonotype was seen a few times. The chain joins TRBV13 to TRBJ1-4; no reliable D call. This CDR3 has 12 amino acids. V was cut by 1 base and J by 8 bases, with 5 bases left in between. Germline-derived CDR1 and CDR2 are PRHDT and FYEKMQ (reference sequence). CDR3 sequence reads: CASSLEREKLFF. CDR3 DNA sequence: TGTGCCAGCAGCTTAGAAAGGGAAAAACTGTTTTTT. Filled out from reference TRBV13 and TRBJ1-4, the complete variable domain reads AAGVIQSPRHLIKEKRETATLKCYPIPRHDTVYWYQQGPGQDPQFLISFYEKMQSDKGSIPDRFSAQQFSDYHSELNMSSLELGDSALYFCASSLEREKLFFGSGTQLSVL.

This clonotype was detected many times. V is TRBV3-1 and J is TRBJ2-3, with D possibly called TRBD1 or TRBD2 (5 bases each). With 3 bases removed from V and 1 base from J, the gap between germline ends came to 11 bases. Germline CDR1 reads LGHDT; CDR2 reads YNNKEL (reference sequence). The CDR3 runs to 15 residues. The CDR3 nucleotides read TGTGCCAGCAGCCACGTGGGGGACGGCACAGATACGCAGTATTTT. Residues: CASSHVGDGTDTQYF.

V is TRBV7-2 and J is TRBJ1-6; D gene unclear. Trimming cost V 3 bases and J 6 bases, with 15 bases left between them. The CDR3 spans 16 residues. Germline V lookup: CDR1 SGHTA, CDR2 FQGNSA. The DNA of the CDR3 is TGTGCCAGCAGCTTTTGGGCGGGTCTTAGTAATTCACCCCTCCACTTT. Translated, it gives CASSFWAGLSNSPLHF. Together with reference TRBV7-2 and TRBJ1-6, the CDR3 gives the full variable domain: GAGVSQSPSNKVTEKGKDVELRCDPISGHTALYWYRQSLGQGLEFLIYFQGNSAPDKSGLPSDRFSAERTGGSVSTLTIQRTQQEDSAVYLCASSFWAGLSNSPLHFGNGTRLTVT.

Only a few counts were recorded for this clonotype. The CDR3, as DNA: TGCGCCAGCCACCTGGGAGGGAGCGGCAATCAGCCCCAGCATTTT. Protein product: CASHLGGSGNQPQHF. This chain joins TRBV5-1 and TRBJ1-5; D ambiguous. The CDR3 has 15 amino acids. Germline V gene lookup returns CDR1 SGHRS and CDR2 YFSETQ. Trimming cost V 7 bases and J 2 bases, with 16 bases left between them.

In nucleotides, the CDR3 is TGTGCCTGGAGTGGGGGACATGAAGCTTTCTTT. Protein product: CAWSGGHEAFF. The chain is built from TRBV30 and TRBJ1-1; weak D call: TRBD1 (6 bases). Germline V CDR1 and CDR2: GTSNPN, SVGIG (reference sequence). The CDR3 sequence is 11 residues long. V lost 1 base, J lost 7 bases, and 7 bases lay in between.

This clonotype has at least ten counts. In DNA form, the CDR3 reads TGTGCCAGCAGCTCCGACAGGGCTAACTATGGCTACACCTTC. Amino acids: CASSSDRANYGYTF. The J gene is TRBJ1-2, the V gene TRBV11-2; TRBD1 agrees at 7 bases. This CDR3 comprises 14 residues. Germline V gene sequence: CDR1 SGHAT, CDR2 FQNNGV. Trimming removed 4 bases from V and 0 bases from J; junction bases left unmatched: 2.

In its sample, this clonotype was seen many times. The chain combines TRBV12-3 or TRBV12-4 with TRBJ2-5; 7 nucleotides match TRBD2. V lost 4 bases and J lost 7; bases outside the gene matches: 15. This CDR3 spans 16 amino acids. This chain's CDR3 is CASSYPGPSGDGTQYF. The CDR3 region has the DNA TGTGCCAGCAGTTACCCGGGTCCTAGCGGAGACGGGACCCAGTACTTC.

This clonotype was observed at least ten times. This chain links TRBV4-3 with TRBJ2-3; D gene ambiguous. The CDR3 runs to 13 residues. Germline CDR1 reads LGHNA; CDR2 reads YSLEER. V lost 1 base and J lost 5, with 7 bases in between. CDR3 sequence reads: CASSQGILDTQYF. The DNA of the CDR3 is TGCGCCAGCAGCCAAGGAATCTTAGATACGCAGTATTTT.

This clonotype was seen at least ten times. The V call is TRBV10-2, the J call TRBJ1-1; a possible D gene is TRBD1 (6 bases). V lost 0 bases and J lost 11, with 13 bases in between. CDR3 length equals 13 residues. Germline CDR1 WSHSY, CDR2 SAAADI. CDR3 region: CASSESTGIAAFF. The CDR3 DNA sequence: TGCGCCAGCAGTGAGTCGACAGGAATAGCGGCTTTCTTT.

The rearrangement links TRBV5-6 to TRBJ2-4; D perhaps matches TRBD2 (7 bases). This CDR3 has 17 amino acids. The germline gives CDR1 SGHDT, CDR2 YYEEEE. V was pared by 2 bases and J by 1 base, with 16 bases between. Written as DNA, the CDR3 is TGTGCCAGCAGCTTCCGGGGGGCAAAACGGGCCAAAAACATTCAGTACTTC. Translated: CASSFRGAKRAKNIQYF.

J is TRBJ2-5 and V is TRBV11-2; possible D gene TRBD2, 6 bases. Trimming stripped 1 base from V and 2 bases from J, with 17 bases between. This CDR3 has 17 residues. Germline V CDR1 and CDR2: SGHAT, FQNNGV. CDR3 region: CASSLGRFRDWQETQYF. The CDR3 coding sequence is TGTGCCAGCAGCTTAGGAAGATTCCGGGACTGGCAAGAGACCCAGTACTTC. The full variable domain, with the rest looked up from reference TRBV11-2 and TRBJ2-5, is EAGVAQSPRYKIIEKRQSVAFWCNPISGHATLYWYQQILGQGPKLLIQFQNNGVVDDSQLPKDRFSAERLKGVDSTLKIQPAKLEDSAVYLCASSLGRFRDWQETQYFGPGTRLLVL.

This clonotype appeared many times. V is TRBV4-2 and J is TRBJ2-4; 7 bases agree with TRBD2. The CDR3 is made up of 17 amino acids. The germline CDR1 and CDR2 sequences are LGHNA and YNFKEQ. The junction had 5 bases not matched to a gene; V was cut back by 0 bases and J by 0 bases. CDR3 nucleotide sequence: TGTGCCAGCAGCCAAGATCGGGGGGACCTAGCCAAAAACATTCAGTACTTC. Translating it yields CASSQDRGDLAKNIQYF.

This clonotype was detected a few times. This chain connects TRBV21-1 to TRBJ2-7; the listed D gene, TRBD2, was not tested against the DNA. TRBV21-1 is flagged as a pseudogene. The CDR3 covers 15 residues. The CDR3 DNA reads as TGTGCCAGCAGTTATCGCGGGACTTCCACCTACGAGCAGTACTTC. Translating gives CASSYRGTSTYEQYF.

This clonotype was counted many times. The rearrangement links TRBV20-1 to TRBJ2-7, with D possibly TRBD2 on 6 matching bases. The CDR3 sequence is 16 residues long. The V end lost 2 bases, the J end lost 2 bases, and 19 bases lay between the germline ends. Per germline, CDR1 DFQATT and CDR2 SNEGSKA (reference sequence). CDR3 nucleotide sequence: TGCAGTGCTAGACACATTGGCGGGGTTGGTCCCTACGAGCAGTACTTC. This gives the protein CSARHIGGVGPYEQYF.

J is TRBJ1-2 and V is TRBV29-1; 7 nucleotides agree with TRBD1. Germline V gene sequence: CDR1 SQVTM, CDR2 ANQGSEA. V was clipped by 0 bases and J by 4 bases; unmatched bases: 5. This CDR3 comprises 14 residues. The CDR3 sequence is CSVEDETGAYGYTF. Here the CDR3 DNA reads TGCAGCGTTGAAGATGAAACAGGGGCCTATGGCTACACCTTC.

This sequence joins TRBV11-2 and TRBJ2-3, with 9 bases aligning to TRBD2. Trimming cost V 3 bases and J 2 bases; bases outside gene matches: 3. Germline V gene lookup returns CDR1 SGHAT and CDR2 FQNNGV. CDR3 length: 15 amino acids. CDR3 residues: CASSFQRGATDTQYF. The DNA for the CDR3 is TGTGCCAGCAGCTTCCAGCGGGGGGCCACAGATACGCAGTATTTT.

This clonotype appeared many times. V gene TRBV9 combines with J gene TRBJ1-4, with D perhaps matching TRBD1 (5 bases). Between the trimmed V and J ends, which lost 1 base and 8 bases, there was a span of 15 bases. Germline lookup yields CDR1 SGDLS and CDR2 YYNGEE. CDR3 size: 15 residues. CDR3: CASSVSGRVREKLFF. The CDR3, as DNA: TGTGCCAGCAGCGTATCCGGCAGGGTGCGGGAAAAACTGTTTTTT.